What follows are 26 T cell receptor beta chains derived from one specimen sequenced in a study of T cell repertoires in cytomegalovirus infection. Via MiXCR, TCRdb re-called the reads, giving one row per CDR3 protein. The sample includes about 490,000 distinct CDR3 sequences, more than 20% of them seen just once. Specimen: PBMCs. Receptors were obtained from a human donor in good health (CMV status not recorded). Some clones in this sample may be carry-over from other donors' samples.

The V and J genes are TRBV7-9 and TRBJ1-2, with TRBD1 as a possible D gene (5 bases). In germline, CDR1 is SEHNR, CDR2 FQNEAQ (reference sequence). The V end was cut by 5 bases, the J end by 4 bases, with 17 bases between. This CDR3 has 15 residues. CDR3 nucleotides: TGTGCCAGCAGCCCTTCGACAGTGGCCGTCTATGGCTACACCTTC. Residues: CASSPSTVAVYGYTF.

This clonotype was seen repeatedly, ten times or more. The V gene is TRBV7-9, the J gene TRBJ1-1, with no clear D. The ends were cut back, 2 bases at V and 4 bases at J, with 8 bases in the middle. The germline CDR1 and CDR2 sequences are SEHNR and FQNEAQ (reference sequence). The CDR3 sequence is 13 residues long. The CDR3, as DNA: TGTGCCAGCAGCTTAAGTGTTGGCACTGAAGCTTTCTTT. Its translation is CASSLSVGTEAFF.

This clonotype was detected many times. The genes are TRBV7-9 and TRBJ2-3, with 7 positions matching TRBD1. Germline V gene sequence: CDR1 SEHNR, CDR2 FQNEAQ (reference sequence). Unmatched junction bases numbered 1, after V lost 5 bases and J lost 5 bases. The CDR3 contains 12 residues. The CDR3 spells CASSRQGDTQYF. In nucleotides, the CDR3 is TGTGCCAGCAGCCGACAGGGAGATACGCAGTATTTT.

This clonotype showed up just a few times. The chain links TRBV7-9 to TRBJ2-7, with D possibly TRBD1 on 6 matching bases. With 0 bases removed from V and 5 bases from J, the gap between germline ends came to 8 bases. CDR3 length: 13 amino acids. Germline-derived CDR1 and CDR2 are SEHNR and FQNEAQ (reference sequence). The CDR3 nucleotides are TGTGCCAGCAGCTTAGCGAACAGGGACGAGCAGTACTTC. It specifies CASSLANRDEQYF. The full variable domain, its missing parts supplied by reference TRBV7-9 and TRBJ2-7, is DTGVSQNPRHKITKRGQNVTFRCDPISEHNRLYWYRQTLGQGPEFLTYFQNEAQLEKSRLLSDRFSAERPKGSFSTLEIQRTEQGDSAMYLCASSLANRDEQYFGPGTRLTVT.

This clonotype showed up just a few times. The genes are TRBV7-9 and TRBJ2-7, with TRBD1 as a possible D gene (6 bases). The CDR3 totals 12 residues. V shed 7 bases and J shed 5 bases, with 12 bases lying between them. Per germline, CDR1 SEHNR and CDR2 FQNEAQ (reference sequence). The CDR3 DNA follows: TGTGCCAGCAACAAGGACAGAGACGAGCAGTACTTC. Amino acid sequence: CASNKDRDEQYF.

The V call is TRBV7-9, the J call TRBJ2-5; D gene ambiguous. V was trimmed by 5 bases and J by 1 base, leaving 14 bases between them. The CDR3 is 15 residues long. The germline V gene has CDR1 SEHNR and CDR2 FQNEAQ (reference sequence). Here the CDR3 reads CASSPPTVGQETQYF. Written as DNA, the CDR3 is TGTGCCAGCAGCCCTCCGACGGTGGGCCAAGAGACCCAGTACTTC. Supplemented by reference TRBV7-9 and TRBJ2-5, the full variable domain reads DTGVSQNPRHKITKRGQNVTFRCDPISEHNRLYWYRQTLGQGPEFLTYFQNEAQLEKSRLLSDRFSAERPKGSFSTLEIQRTEQGDSAMYLCASSPPTVGQETQYFGPGTRLLVL.

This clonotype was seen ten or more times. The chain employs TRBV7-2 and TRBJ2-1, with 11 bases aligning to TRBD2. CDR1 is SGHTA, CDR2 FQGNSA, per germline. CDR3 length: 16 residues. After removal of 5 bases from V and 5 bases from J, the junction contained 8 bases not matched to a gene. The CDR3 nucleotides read TGTGCCAGCAGCCAGTACCCTAGCGGGAGGCACAATGAGCAGTTCTTC. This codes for CASSQYPSGRHNEQFF.

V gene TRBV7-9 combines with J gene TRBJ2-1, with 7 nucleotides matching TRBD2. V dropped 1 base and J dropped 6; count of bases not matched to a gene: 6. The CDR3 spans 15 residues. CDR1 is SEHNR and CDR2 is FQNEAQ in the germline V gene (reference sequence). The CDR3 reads CASSLGLAVINEQFF. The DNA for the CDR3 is TGTGCCAGCAGCTTAGGGCTAGCGGTTATCAATGAGCAGTTCTTC.

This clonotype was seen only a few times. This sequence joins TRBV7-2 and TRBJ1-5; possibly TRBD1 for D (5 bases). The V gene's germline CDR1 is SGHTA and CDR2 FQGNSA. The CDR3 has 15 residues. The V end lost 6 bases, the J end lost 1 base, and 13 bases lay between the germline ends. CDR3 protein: CASSIKGLSNQPQHF. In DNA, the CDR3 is TGTGCCAGCAGTATAAAGGGGTTGAGCAATCAGCCCCAGCATTTT.

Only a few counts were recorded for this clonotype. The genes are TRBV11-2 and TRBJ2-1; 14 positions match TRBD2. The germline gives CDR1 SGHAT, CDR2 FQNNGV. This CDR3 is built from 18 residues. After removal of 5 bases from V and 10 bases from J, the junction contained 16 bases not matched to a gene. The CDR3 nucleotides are TGTGCCAGCAGCATCCGACTAGCGGGAGGGCCGCTCGGGGGGGAGCAGTTCTTC. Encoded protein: CASSIRLAGGPLGGEQFF. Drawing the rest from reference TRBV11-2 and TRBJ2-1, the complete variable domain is EAGVAQSPRYKIIEKRQSVAFWCNPISGHATLYWYQQILGQGPKLLIQFQNNGVVDDSQLPKDRFSAERLKGVDSTLKIQPAKLEDSAVYLCASSIRLAGGPLGGEQFFGPGTRLTVL.

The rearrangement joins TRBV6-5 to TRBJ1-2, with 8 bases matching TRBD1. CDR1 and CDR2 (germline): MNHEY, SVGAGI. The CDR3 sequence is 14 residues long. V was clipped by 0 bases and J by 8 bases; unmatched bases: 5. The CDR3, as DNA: TGTGCCAGCAGTTACTCCGGACAGGGTTGGGGCTACACCTTC. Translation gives CASSYSGQGWGYTF.

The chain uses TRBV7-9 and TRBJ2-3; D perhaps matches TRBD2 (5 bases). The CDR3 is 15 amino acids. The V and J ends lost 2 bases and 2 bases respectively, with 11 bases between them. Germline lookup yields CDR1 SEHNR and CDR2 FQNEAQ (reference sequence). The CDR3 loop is CASSLSGAFTDTQYF. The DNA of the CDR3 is TGTGCCAGCAGCTTAAGCGGAGCCTTCACAGATACGCAGTATTTT.

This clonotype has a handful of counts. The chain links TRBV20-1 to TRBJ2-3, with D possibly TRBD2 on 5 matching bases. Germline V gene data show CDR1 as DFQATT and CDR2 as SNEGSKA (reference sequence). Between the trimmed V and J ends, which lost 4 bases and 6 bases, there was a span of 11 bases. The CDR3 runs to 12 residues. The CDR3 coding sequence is TGCAGTGCTAACTATGAGGGCGATACGCAGTATTTT. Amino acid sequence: CSANYEGDTQYF.

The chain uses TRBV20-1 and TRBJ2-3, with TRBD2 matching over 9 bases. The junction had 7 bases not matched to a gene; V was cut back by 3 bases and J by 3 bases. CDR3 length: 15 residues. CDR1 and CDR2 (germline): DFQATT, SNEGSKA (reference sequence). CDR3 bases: TGCAGTGCTAGTATCCTAGCGGGAACTACAGATACGCAGTATTTT. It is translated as CSASILAGTTDTQYF.

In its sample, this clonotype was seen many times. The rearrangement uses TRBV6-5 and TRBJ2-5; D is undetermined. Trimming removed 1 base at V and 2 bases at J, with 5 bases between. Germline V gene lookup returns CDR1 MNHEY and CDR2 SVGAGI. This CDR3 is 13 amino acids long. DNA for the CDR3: TGTGCCAGCAGTTACTATCGACAAGAGACCCAGTACTTC. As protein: CASSYYRQETQYF.

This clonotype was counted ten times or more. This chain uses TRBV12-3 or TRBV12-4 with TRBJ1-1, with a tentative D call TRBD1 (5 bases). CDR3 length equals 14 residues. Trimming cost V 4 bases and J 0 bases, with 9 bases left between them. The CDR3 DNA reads TGTGCCAGCAGTTCCAAAGGGGTGAACACTGAAGCTTTCTTT. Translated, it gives CASSSKGVNTEAFF.

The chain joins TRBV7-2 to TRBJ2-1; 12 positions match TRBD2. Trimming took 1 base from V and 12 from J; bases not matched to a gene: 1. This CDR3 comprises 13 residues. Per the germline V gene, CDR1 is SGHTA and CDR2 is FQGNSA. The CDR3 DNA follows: TGTGCCAGCAGCTTAGTACTAGCGGGAGGGCAGTTCTTC. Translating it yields CASSLVLAGGQFF.

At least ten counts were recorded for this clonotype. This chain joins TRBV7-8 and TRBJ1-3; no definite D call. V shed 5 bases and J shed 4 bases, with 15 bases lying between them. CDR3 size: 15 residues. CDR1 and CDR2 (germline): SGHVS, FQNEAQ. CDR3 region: CASSQDDDPGNTIYF. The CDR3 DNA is TGTGCCAGCAGCCAAGACGATGATCCCGGAAACACCATATATTTT.

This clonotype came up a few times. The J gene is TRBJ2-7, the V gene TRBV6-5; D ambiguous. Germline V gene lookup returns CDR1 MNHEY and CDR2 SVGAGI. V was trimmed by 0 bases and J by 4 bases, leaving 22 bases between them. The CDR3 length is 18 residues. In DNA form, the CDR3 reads TGTGCCAGCAGTTACTCCCTTTCCTCACATGATTCCCTATACGAGCAGTACTTC. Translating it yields CASSYSLSSHDSLYEQYF.

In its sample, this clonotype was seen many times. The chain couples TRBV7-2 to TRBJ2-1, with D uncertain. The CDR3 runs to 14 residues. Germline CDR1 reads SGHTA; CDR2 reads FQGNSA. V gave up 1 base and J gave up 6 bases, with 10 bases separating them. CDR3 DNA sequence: TGTGCCAGCAGCTTAGAACCCTATACCAATGAGCAGTTCTTC. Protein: CASSLEPYTNEQFF.

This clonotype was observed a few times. CDR3 in amino acids: CASSYGPGEAFF. The CDR3 DNA sequence: TGTGCCAGCAGTTACGGGCCAGGTGAAGCTTTCTTT. The chain employs TRBV6-6 and TRBJ1-1; D not certain. Germline V lookup: CDR1 MNHNY, CDR2 SVGAGI (reference sequence). The CDR3 length is 12 residues. The V end lost 2 bases, the J end lost 7 bases, and 8 bases lay between the germline ends.

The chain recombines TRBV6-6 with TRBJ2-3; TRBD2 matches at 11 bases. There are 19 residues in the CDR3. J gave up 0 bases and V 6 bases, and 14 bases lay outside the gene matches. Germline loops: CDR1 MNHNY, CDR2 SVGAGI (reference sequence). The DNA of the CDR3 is TGTGCCAGCAGACCAATTCCCAAGGGACTAGCGGTTAGCACAGATACGCAGTATTTT. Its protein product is CASRPIPKGLAVSTDTQYF.

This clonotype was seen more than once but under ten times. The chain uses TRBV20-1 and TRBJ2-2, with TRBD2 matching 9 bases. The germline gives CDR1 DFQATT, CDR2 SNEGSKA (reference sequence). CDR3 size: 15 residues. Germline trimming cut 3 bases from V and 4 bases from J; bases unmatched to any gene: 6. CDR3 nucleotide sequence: TGCAGTGCTAGTGCCAGCGGGAGGAGCACCGGGGAGCTGTTTTTT. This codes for CSASASGRSTGELFF.

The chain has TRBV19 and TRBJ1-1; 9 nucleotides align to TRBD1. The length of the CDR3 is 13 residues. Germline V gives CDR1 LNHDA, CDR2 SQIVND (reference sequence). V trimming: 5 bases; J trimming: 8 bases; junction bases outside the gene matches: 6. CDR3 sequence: CASSPGTGFEAFF. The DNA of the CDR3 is TGTGCCAGTAGTCCCGGGACAGGGTTCGAAGCTTTCTTT. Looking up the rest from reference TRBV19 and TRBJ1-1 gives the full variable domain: DGGITQSPKYLFRKEGQNVTLSCEQNLNHDAMYWYRQDPGQGLRLIYYSQIVNDFQKGDIAEGYSVSREKKESFPLTVTSAQKNPTAFYLCASSPGTGFEAFFGQGTRLTVV.

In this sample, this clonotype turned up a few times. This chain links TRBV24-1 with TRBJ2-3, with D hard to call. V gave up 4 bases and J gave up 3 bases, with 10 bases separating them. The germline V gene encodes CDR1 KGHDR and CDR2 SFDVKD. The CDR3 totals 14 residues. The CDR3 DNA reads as TGTGCCACCAGTGACTCCCCTAGGACAGATACGCAGTATTTT. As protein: CATSDSPRTDTQYF.

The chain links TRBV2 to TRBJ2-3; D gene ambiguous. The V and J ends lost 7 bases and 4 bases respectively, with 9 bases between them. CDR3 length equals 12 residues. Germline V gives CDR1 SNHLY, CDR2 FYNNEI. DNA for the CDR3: TGTGCCAGCACCCTTATTGCAGATACGCAGTATTTT. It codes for CASTLIADTQYF.